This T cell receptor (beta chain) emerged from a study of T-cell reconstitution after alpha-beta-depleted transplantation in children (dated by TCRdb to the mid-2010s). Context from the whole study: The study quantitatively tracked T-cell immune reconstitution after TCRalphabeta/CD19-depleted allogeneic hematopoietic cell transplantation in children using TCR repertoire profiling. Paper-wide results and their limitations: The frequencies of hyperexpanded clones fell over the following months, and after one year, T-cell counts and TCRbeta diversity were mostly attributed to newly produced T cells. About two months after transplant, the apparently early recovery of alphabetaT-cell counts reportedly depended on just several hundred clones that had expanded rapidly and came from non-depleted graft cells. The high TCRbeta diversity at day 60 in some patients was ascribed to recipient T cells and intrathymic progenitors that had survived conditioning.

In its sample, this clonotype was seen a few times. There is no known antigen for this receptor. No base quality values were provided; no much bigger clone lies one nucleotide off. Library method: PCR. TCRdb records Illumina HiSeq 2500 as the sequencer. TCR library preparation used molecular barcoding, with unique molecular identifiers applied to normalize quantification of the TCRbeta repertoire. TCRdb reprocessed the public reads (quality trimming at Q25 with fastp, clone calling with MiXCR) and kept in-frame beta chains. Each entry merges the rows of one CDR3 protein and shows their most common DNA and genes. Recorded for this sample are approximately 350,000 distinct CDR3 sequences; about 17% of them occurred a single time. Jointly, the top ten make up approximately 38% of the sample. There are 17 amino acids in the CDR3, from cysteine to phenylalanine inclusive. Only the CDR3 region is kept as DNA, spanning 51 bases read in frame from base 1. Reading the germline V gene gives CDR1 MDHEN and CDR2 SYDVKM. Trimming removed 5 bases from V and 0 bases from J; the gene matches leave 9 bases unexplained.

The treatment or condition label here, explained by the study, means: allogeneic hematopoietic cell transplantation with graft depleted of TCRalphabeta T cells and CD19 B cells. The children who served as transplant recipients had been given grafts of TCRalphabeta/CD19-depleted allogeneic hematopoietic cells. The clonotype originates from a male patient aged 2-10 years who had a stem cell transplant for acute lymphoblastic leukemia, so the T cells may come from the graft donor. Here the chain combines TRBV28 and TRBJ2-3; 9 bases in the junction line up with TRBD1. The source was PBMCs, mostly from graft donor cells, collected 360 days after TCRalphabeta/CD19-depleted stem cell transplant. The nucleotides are TGTGCCAGCAGTACCCTGACAGGGGGTGTTAGCACAGATACGCAGTATTTT. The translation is CASSTLTGGVSTDTQYF.